This TCR beta chain was captured by sequencing in a study of CD8 T cells in Susac syndrome. Overall study findings and caveats: Expansion of clones was not seen in the CD4+ T cell repertoires of Susac syndrome.

After extraction with the RNeasy kit, roughly 0.5 to 1 ug of the RNA was reverse transcribed using random hexamers. TCRdb redid the calling of the immunoSEQ multiplex PCR reads with MiXCR, one entry per CDR3 protein. The sample shows around 110,000 distinct CDR3 sequences, 96% of them seen only once. The study sequenced TCR beta in blood CD8+ and CD4+ T cells. Comments on this clonotype: The antigen is undetermined.

The CDR3 consists of 15 residues. Trimming at V came to 1 base and at J to 3 bases, leaving 6 bases not matched to a gene. Germline V gene lookup returns CDR1 SGHNT and CDR2 YYREEE (reference sequence). The sequencing input was CD4+ T cells from PBMCs. The chain is built from TRBV5-4 and TRBJ2-7, with 8 positions matching TRBD2. This TCR came from a human donor with Susac syndrome. CDR3 sequence: CASSLQAAGGYEQYF. CDR3 DNA sequence: TGTGCCAGCAGCTTGCAAGCGGCGGGGGGCTACGAGCAGTACTTC. Using reference TRBV5-4 and TRBJ2-7 for the parts outside the CDR3, the full variable domain is ETGVTQSPTHLIKTRGQQVTLRCSSQSGHNTVSWYQQALGQGPQFIFQYYREEENGRGNFPPRFSGLQFPNYSSELNVNALELDDSALYLCASSLQAAGGYEQYFGPGTRLTVT.